These T cell receptor beta chains were read from a single sample in a study of blood T cell repertoires in COVID-19. Profiled with immunoSEQ multiplex PCR; TCRdb holds only in-frame clones, not every one. In the table there are about 90,000 clones, just over 90% of which are singletons. The sequencing sample was made of peripheral blood. The receptors stem from a man between 45 and 60 years old with acute or convalescent COVID-19. CDR3s include the opening cysteine and the closing phenylalanine or tryptophan. A D gene is named only where the DNA matches it firmly. Size is stated for part of the rows, as once, few or many counts, or as a class when the clone is expanded.

d_gene	j_gene	abundance	v_gene	CDR3nt	CDR3aa
NA	TRBJ1-1	NA	TRBV6-5	TGTGCCAGCATCCTCTTCTCCAACACTGAAGCTTTCTTT	CASILFSNTEAFF
TRBD1	TRBJ1-1	NA	TRBV30	TGTGCCGGTGACAGGGGGGAAACTGAAGCTTTCTTT	CAGDRGETEAFF
TRBD1	TRBJ2-7	NA	TRBV5-1	TGCGCCAGCAGTCCGACCGGGACAGGGGATTTTTACGAGCAGTACTTC	CASSPTGTGDFYEQYF
TRBD2	TRBJ2-1	NA	TRBV14	TGTGCCAGCAGCCAAATCGGACTAGCGGGAGTAGGGGAGCAGTTCTTC	CASSQIGLAGVGEQFF
NA	TRBJ2-2	NA	TRBV29-1	TGCAGCGTGCGCGCGAGGACAGACACCGGGGAGCTGTTTTTT	CSVRARTDTGELFF
TRBD1	TRBJ1-2	NA	TRBV4-3	TGCGCCAGCAGCCGGACCGGGACAGGGGGCGCTTATTATGGCTACACCTTC	CASSRTGTGGAYYGYTF
TRBD1	TRBJ1-2	NA	TRBV5-4	TGTGCCAGCAGCTTGGGTCGACAGGGTACGGATGGCTACACCTTC	CASSLGRQGTDGYTF
TRBD2	TRBJ2-1	NA	TRBV7-9	TGTGCCAGCAGCTTAGCGGGTCTAGCGGAATACAATGAGCAGTTCTTC	CASSLAGLAEYNEQFF
TRBD1	TRBJ1-5	few	TRBV7-8	TGTGCCAGCAGCCGTGGGACAGGGGGCCGCAATAGCAATCAGCCCCAGCATTTT	CASSRGTGGRNSNQPQHF
TRBD1	TRBJ2-5	NA	TRBV5-5	TGTGCCAGCAGCCCAGCGACAGGGGGCCCCCAAGAGACCCAGTACTTC	CASSPATGGPQETQYF
NA	TRBJ1-2	few	TRBV11-3	TGTGCCAGCAGCTCAGGCCAGGGAAGGTATGGCTACACCTTC	CASSSGQGRYGYTF
NA	TRBJ2-2	NA	TRBV21-1	TGTGCCAGCAGCCGAGTCGTAGCGGGACTCCCCGCGAACACCGGGGAGCTGTTTTTT	CASSRVVAGLPANTGELFF
NA	TRBJ1-2	NA	TRBV5-4	TGTGCCAGCAGCTCGGCGGGGGCGAGCGGCTACACCTTC	CASSSAGASGYTF
TRBD2	TRBJ2-1	NA	TRBV3-1/TRBV3-2	TGTGCCAGCAGCCCCCCCATAGCGGGGATCTACAATGAGCAGTTCTTC	CASSPPIAGIYNEQFF
TRBD2	TRBJ2-1	NA	TRBV19	TGTGCCAGTAGCACTAGCGGGCCTTACAATGAGCAGTTCTTC	CASSTSGPYNEQFF